Sequencing of this T cell receptor (beta chain) was carried out in a study of T-cell memory formation after mild COVID-19. Findings of the study overall: Nothing confirmed that second-wave clones peaking on day 37 were specific for SARS-CoV-2. Memory from before infection featured some responding clones, which suggests cross-reactive memory joined. There was a balanced CD4/CD8 profile in clones contracting day 15 to 85, and later expanders leaned CD4+.

This clonotype was detected a few times. Its antigen is undetermined. Per germline, CDR1 LGHNA and CDR2 YSLEER. V lost 1 base to trimming and J lost 7 bases, with 10 bases between them. The CDR3 spans 13 residues. TCRalpha and TCRbeta libraries used 5'RACE with constant-segment primers and UMIs. TCRdb re-derived calls from the 5' RACE reads in MiXCR, one entry per CDR3 protein. The sample yields tens of thousands of distinct CDR3 sequences, about a tenth seen once. The material sequenced was PBMCs or a T cell subset sorted from them (not recorded which). The chain couples TRBV4-3 to TRBJ1-1; possible D gene TRBD1, 5 bases. The receptor comes from a young man who had mild COVID-19 (a few samples of this study predate the infection). Cell type and time point are not known. The CDR3 DNA is TGCGCCAGCAGCCAAGCTCGGGGCTATGAAGCTTTCTTT. Its translation: CASSQARGYEAFF.